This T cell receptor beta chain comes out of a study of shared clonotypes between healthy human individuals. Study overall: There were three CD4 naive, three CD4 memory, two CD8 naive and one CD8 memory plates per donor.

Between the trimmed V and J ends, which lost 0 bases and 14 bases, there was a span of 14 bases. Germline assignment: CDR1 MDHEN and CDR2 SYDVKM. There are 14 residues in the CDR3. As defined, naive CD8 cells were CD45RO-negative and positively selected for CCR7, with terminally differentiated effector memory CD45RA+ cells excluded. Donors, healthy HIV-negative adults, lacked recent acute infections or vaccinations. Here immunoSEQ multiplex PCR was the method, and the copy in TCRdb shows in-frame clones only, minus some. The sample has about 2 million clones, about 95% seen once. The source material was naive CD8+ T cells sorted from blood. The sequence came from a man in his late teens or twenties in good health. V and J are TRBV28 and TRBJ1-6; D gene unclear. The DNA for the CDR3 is TGTGCCAGCAGTTTATGGGACCCGTCCGGAGCCCTCCACTTT. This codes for CASSLWDPSGALHF.